Reported below is one T cell receptor (beta chain). What it recognizes is unknown. During its preparation, the TCRbeta library received unique molecular identifiers. MiXCR, applied by TCRdb to the PCR reads, yields one record per CDR3 protein. The sample lists about 110,000 distinct CDR3 sequences, 10% to 13% seen once, with less than 45% in the top ten. The data were taken from a study of T-cell reconstitution after alpha-beta-depleted transplantation in children. The study's findings and limits: After transplant, at about two months, alpha-beta T cells were reportedly derived from several hundred expanded graft clones.

The CDR3 runs to 14 residues. Trimming took 1 base from V and 8 from J; bases not matched to a gene: 5. CDR1 and CDR2 from the germline V gene are DFQATT and SNEGSKA (reference sequence). The chain couples TRBV20-1 to TRBJ2-1, with 10 bases lining up with TRBD2. The TCR was taken from a boy between 2 and 10 years old with acute lymphoblastic leukemia, due to receive a stem cell transplant. The source was PBMCs, collected before TCRalphabeta/CD19-depleted stem cell transplant. The chain's CDR3 is CSARVLAGVDEQFF. The CDR3 DNA reads TGCAGTGCTAGAGTTCTAGCGGGAGTGGATGAGCAGTTCTTC.